These 27 T cell receptor beta chains came from one sample sequenced in a study of cytomegalovirus exposure and HLA in healthy donors. Primers: 60 Vbeta forward and 13 Jbeta reverse. Sequenced by immunoSEQ multiplex PCR; TCRdb stores in-frame clones only, minus some. This table has about 160,000 clones, 80% to 90% appearing once. The sample comprised PBMCs. These receptors came from a woman aged 45-60 years in good health and CMV-seronegative.

The chain joins TRBV6-4 to TRBJ2-3; weak D call: TRBD1 (5 bases). V lost 0 bases and J 5 bases, leaving 15 bases between the germline ends. Germline CDR1 is MRHNA and CDR2 is SNTAGT. The CDR3 runs 16 residues. This chain's CDR3 is CASSDSGGASGDTQYF. The CDR3 DNA sequence: TGTGCCAGCAGTGACTCGGGTGGGGCTAGTGGAGATACGCAGTATTTT.

The chain has TRBV7-2 and TRBJ1-2; 8 bases are a match to TRBD1. From germline, CDR1 is SGHTA and CDR2 FQGNSA. J gave up 4 bases and V 5 bases, and 12 bases lay outside the gene matches. This CDR3 has 16 residues. Written as DNA, the CDR3 is TGTGCCAGCAGCCCACACGGACAGGGTACCGCCTATGGCTACACCTTC. It yields the protein CASSPHGQGTAYGYTF. The full variable domain, in which reference TRBV7-2 and TRBJ1-2 provide the parts outside the CDR3, is GAGVSQSPSNKVTEKGKDVELRCDPISGHTALYWYRQSLGQGLEFLIYFQGNSAPDKSGLPSDRFSAERTGGSVSTLTIQRTQQEDSAVYLCASSPHGQGTAYGYTFGSGTRLTVV.

V is TRBV7-9 and J is TRBJ1-5; 9 bases are a match to TRBD1. The trim removed 5 bases at V and 1 base at J, leaving 9 bases unmatched. This CDR3 is 17 amino acids long. Germline CDR1 and CDR2: SEHNR and FQNEAQ (reference sequence). Here the CDR3 DNA reads TGTGCCAGCAGCACGGGACAGGGCGGCGTGAGCAATCAGCCCCAGCATTTT. Residues: CASSTGQGGVSNQPQHF.

J is TRBJ1-5 and V is TRBV18; D remains unclear. This CDR3 contains 14 residues. CDR1 and CDR2 (germline): KGHSH, LQKENI. V lost 3 bases and J lost 0, with 6 bases in between. The CDR3 protein is CASSPLYSNQPQHF. CDR3 in DNA: TGTGCCAGCTCACCTCTATATAGCAATCAGCCCCAGCATTTT.

This clone has only one observation. The rearrangement uses TRBV6-6 and TRBJ2-5; 10 bases align to TRBD1. With the DNA end fitting TRBJ2-7 better, the J assignment may be wrong. CDR1 MNHNY and CDR2 SVGAGI come from the germline V gene (reference sequence). CDR3 size: 13 residues. The CDR3 sequence: CASATGGVYEQYF. The CDR3 DNA is TGTGCCAGCGCGACAGGGGGCGTCTACGAGCAGTACTTC.

The chain uses TRBV28 and TRBJ1-1, with D possibly being TRBD1 (5 bases). The CDR3 loop spans 15 amino acids. Trimming took off 5 bases at V and 4 bases at J, with 17 bases between the two ends. Germline CDR1 reads MDHEN; CDR2 reads SYDVKM. The CDR3 spells CASSAPQGRATEAFF. CDR3 coding DNA: TGTGCCAGCAGTGCGCCCCAGGGAAGGGCCACTGAAGCTTTCTTT.

The chain links TRBV5-5 to TRBJ2-5; the D gene is possibly TRBD1 (6 bases). V lost 4 bases and J lost 2, with 15 bases in between. CDR1 is SGHKS and CDR2 is YYEKEE in the germline V gene (reference sequence). The CDR3 consists of 15 residues. The chain's CDR3 is CASSPNGQLQETQYF. In nucleotides, the CDR3 is TGTGCCAGCAGCCCCAACGGACAGCTACAAGAGACCCAGTACTTC.

The chain has TRBV28 and TRBJ2-1, with 7 nucleotides matching TRBD2. Germline V CDR1 and CDR2: MDHEN, SYDVKM. Losses at the gene ends were 0 bases for V and 7 bases for J; bases not matched to a gene: 0. The CDR3 has 13 residues. The CDR3 sequence: CASSLWGGNEQFF. In nucleotides, the CDR3 is TGTGCCAGCAGTTTATGGGGAGGGAATGAGCAGTTCTTC. Full variable domain (outside the CDR3, taken from reference TRBV28 and TRBJ2-1): DVKVTQSSRYLVKRTGEKVFLECVQDMDHENMFWYRQDPGLGLRLIYFSYDVKMKEKGDIPEGYSVSREKKERFSLILESASTNQTSMYLCASSLWGGNEQFFGPGTRLTVL.

The CDR3 DNA reads TGTGCCAGTAGTATGGTAGCATCCTCTGGCTACACCTTC. Protein: CASSMVASSGYTF. The rearrangement uses TRBV19 and TRBJ1-2, with unresolved D. V was pared by 3 bases and J by 7 bases, with 12 bases between. From germline, CDR1 is LNHDA and CDR2 SQIVND (reference sequence). The CDR3 sequence is 13 residues long.

J is TRBJ1-6 and V is TRBV5-4; D might be TRBD1 (5 bases). The CDR3 extends over 14 amino acids. Trimming removed 1 base from V and 4 bases from J, with 6 bases in between. Looked up from germline, CDR1 is SGHNT and CDR2 is YYREEE (reference sequence). DNA for the CDR3: TGTGCCAGCAGCTTGCAGGGATATAATTCACCCCTCCACTTT. This encodes CASSLQGYNSPLHF.

The chain links TRBV2 to TRBJ2-3, with D maybe TRBD2 (6 bases). The CDR3 is 14 amino acids. Trimming took 4 bases from V and 6 from J, leaving 14 bases between them. Germline V CDR1 and CDR2: SNHLY, FYNNEI. CDR3 sequence (DNA): TGTGCCAGCAGTGTAGAGACTAGTGGCGATACGCAGTATTTT. It is translated as CASSVETSGDTQYF.

This clone was detected only a few times. CDR3 amino acids: CASRGEADTQYF. CDR3 bases: TGTGCCAGCCGCGGGGAGGCAGATACGCAGTATTTT. The chain has TRBV9 and TRBJ2-3, with a weak D call TRBD2 (6 bases). This CDR3 region has 12 residues. From germline, CDR1 is SGDLS and CDR2 YYNGEE. Trimming removed 7 bases from V and 4 bases from J, with 10 bases in between.

This clone was detected only once. J is TRBJ2-1 and V is TRBV5-5; maybe TRBD1 (6 bases). Germline CDR1 and CDR2: SGHKS and YYEKEE (reference sequence). The CDR3 is 13 amino acids. V lost 0 bases and J 5 bases, leaving 6 bases between the germline ends. Here the CDR3 DNA reads TGTGCCAGCAGCTTGGAGGGGGACAATGAGCAGTTCTTC. It specifies CASSLEGDNEQFF.

V is TRBV5-6 and J is TRBJ2-7; unclear D gene. The CDR3 is 13 amino acids. Trimming stripped 4 bases from V and 3 bases from J, with 11 bases between. Germline assignment: CDR1 SGHDT and CDR2 YYEEEE. The CDR3 coding sequence is TGTGCCAGCAGCACCAATCCGGGCTACGAGCAGTACTTC. As protein: CASSTNPGYEQYF.

The chain has TRBV4-2 and TRBJ2-3, with TRBD2 as a possible D gene (6 bases). V lost 0 bases, J lost 1 base, and 14 bases lay in between. The CDR3 consists of 17 residues. CDR1 and CDR2 from the germline V gene are LGHNA and YNFKEQ. The CDR3, as DNA: TGTGCCAGCAGCCAAGATGGCCGGCCTAGCGGCACAGATACGCAGTATTTT. Residues: CASSQDGRPSGTDTQYF.

As concerns this clone: Germline and junction disagree at one end, which may indicate a read error. The V and J genes are TRBV2 and TRBJ1-2; possible D gene TRBD1, 5 bases. Germline V lookup: CDR1 SNHLY, CDR2 FYNNEI. This CDR3 contains 12 residues. The DNA of the CDR3 is TGTGCCAGCAGTGAAGAAGTCGGAGGGGTGCTCTTC. The encoded protein is CASSEEVGGVLF.

The chain is built from TRBV29-1 and TRBJ2-3; D possibly corresponds to TRBD1 (5 bases). CDR1 is SQVTM and CDR2 is ANQGSEA in the germline V gene. The CDR3 has 13 residues. Trimming cost V 4 bases and J 0 bases, with 8 bases left between them. This CDR3 reads CSVGQFSTDTQYF. The CDR3 DNA follows: TGCAGCGTTGGACAGTTCAGCACAGATACGCAGTATTTT.

This clone was counted only a few times. J is TRBJ2-2 and V is TRBV28; D is possibly TRBD1 (9 bases). V was trimmed by 1 base and J by 3 bases, leaving 18 bases between them. Per germline, CDR1 MDHEN and CDR2 SYDVKM. CDR3 length: 18 residues. The CDR3 spells CASSLSAGGQGYTGELFF. In DNA form, the CDR3 reads TGTGCCAGCAGTTTATCGGCGGGGGGACAGGGATACACCGGGGAGCTGTTTTTT.

This rearrangement joins TRBV18 to TRBJ1-1; tentative D call: TRBD1 (5 bases). V lost 0 bases and J 3 bases, leaving 8 bases between the germline ends. Germline assignment: CDR1 KGHSH and CDR2 LQKENI. The CDR3 runs 14 residues. The CDR3 nucleotides are TGTGCCAGCTCACCACCCAGGGAGGACACTGAAGCTTTCTTT. It yields the protein CASSPPREDTEAFF.

J is TRBJ2-4 and V is TRBV19, with D uncertain. The V and J ends lost 5 bases and 0 bases respectively, with 5 bases between them. Germline V CDR1 and CDR2: LNHDA, SQIVND (reference sequence). CDR3 length: 13 amino acids. The CDR3, as DNA: TGTGCCAGTAGTGACTTAGCCAAAAACATTCAGTACTTC. It encodes CASSDLAKNIQYF.

J is TRBJ2-3 and V is TRBV7-8, with 8 positions matching TRBD2. V lost 1 base to trimming and J lost 2 bases; unmatched junction nucleotides: 2. In germline, CDR1 is SGHVS, CDR2 FQNEAQ. The CDR3 totals 15 residues. DNA of the CDR3: TGTGCCAGCAGCTTAGGACTAGCGTACACAGATACGCAGTATTTT. This translates into CASSLGLAYTDTQYF.

This chain joins TRBV23-1 and TRBJ2-1; 9 bases fit TRBD1. TRBV23-1 is treated as an ORF (open reading frame) with a function not yet certain. The CDR3 is made up of 17 amino acids. The V segment lost 4 bases and the J segment 5 bases; nucleotides outside the gene matches: 12. Here the CDR3 reads CASSPPTQGQGDNEQFF. The CDR3 nucleotides read TGCGCCAGCAGTCCCCCCACTCAGGGACAGGGAGACAATGAGCAGTTCTTC.

This CDR3 reads CATSRGREAGELFF. Written as DNA, the CDR3 is TGTGCCACCAGCAGAGGAAGGGAGGCCGGGGAGCTGTTTTTT. The chain combines TRBV15 with TRBJ2-2; D may be TRBD2 (6 bases). CDR3 length: 14 amino acids. With 1 base removed from V and 6 bases from J, the gap between germline ends came to 9 bases. Germline V gene lookup returns CDR1 LNHNV and CDR2 YYDKDF (reference sequence).

This chain uses TRBV13 with TRBJ2-3; the D gene is possibly TRBD2 (6 bases). This CDR3 is 15 amino acids long. Trimming took off 4 bases at V and 2 bases at J, with 13 bases between the two ends. Germline-derived CDR1 and CDR2 are PRHDT and FYEKMQ (reference sequence). The CDR3 loop reads CASSWDSVTTDTQYF. CDR3 DNA: TGTGCCAGCAGCTGGGACTCCGTAACCACAGATACGCAGTATTTT. Complete variable domain (other parts from reference TRBV13 and TRBJ2-3): AAGVIQSPRHLIKEKRETATLKCYPIPRHDTVYWYQQGPGQDPQFLISFYEKMQSDKGSIPDRFSAQQFSDYHSELNMSSLELGDSALYFCASSWDSVTTDTQYFGPGTRLTVL.

This clone showed up just a few times. This chain links TRBV5-4 with TRBJ1-2, with 8 nucleotides matching TRBD1. Germline V gene lookup returns CDR1 SGHNT and CDR2 YYREEE (reference sequence). The CDR3 has 15 residues. The J segment lost 4 bases and the V segment lost 4 bases, leaving 9 bases of the junction unmatched. This CDR3 is CASSPGQGLAYGYTF. CDR3 DNA: TGTGCCAGCAGCCCTGGACAGGGCTTAGCCTATGGCTACACCTTC. The variable domain in full, completed from reference TRBV5-4 and TRBJ1-2, reads ETGVTQSPTHLIKTRGQQVTLRCSSQSGHNTVSWYQQALGQGPQFIFQYYREEENGRGNFPPRFSGLQFPNYSSELNVNALELDDSALYLCASSPGQGLAYGYTFGSGTRLTVV.

The genes are TRBV18 and TRBJ1-3; 9 bases agree with TRBD1. The length of the CDR3 is 14 residues. Germline V gene data show CDR1 as KGHSH and CDR2 as LQKENI. Trimming removed 6 bases from V and 4 bases from J; junction bases left unmatched: 4. For the CDR3, the DNA is TGTGCCAGCTCCCCCGGGACAGGGGGAAACACCATATATTTT. As protein: CASSPGTGGNTIYF.

This clone was seen a few times. The gene calls are TRBV2 and TRBJ1-1, with D perhaps TRBD1 (5 bases). The CDR3 is 14 amino acids. Germline CDR1 reads SNHLY; CDR2 reads FYNNEI. Trimming removed 3 bases at V and 5 bases at J, with 13 bases between. Written as DNA, the CDR3 is TGTGCCAGCAGTGATACAGGCGGGAATACTGAAGCTTTCTTT. Residues: CASSDTGGNTEAFF.